The T cell receptor (beta chain) described here comes from a study of T-cell memory formation after mild COVID-19. The overall study: TCR clusters were mostly confined to one donor each. Study-level findings and limits: Clones contracting day 15 to 85 were balanced CD4/CD8; later expanders leaned CD4+. Second-wave clones reaching peak frequency on day 37 lacked confirmed SARS-CoV-2 specificity.

The ends were cut back, 1 base at V and 11 bases at J, with 10 bases in the middle. The CDR3 loop spans 13 amino acids. Germline CDR1 and CDR2: SGDLS and YYNGEE. Remarks on this clonotype: Its antigen is not known.

Constant-segment primers and 5'RACE yielded cDNA libraries for TCR alpha and TCR beta, each carrying sample barcodes and UMIs. TCRdb re-derived calls from the 5' RACE reads in MiXCR, one entry per CDR3 protein. The sample lists 250,000 or so distinct CDR3 sequences, 18% occurring once. The chain employs TRBV9 and TRBJ1-6; D gene ambiguous. Specimen: PBMCs or a T cell subset sorted from them (not recorded which). The clonotype was recovered from a man in his late teens or twenties who had mild COVID-19 (a few samples of this study predate the infection). Cell type and time point are not known. The CDR3 DNA sequence: TGTGCCAGCAGCGTAAGTCATGTGGCACCCCTCCACTTT. This translates into CASSVSHVAPLHF.